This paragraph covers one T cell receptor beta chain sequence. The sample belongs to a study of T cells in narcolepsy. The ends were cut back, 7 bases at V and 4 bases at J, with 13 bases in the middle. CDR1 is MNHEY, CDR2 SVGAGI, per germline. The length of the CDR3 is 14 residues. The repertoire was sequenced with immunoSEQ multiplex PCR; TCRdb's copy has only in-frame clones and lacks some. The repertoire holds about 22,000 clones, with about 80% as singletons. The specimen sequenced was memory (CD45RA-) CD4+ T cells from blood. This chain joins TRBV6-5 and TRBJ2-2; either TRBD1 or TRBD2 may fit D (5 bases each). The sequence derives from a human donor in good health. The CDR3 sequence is CASIRDGATGELFF. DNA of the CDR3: TGTGCCAGCATAAGGGACGGCGCCACCGGGGAGCTGTTTTTT.